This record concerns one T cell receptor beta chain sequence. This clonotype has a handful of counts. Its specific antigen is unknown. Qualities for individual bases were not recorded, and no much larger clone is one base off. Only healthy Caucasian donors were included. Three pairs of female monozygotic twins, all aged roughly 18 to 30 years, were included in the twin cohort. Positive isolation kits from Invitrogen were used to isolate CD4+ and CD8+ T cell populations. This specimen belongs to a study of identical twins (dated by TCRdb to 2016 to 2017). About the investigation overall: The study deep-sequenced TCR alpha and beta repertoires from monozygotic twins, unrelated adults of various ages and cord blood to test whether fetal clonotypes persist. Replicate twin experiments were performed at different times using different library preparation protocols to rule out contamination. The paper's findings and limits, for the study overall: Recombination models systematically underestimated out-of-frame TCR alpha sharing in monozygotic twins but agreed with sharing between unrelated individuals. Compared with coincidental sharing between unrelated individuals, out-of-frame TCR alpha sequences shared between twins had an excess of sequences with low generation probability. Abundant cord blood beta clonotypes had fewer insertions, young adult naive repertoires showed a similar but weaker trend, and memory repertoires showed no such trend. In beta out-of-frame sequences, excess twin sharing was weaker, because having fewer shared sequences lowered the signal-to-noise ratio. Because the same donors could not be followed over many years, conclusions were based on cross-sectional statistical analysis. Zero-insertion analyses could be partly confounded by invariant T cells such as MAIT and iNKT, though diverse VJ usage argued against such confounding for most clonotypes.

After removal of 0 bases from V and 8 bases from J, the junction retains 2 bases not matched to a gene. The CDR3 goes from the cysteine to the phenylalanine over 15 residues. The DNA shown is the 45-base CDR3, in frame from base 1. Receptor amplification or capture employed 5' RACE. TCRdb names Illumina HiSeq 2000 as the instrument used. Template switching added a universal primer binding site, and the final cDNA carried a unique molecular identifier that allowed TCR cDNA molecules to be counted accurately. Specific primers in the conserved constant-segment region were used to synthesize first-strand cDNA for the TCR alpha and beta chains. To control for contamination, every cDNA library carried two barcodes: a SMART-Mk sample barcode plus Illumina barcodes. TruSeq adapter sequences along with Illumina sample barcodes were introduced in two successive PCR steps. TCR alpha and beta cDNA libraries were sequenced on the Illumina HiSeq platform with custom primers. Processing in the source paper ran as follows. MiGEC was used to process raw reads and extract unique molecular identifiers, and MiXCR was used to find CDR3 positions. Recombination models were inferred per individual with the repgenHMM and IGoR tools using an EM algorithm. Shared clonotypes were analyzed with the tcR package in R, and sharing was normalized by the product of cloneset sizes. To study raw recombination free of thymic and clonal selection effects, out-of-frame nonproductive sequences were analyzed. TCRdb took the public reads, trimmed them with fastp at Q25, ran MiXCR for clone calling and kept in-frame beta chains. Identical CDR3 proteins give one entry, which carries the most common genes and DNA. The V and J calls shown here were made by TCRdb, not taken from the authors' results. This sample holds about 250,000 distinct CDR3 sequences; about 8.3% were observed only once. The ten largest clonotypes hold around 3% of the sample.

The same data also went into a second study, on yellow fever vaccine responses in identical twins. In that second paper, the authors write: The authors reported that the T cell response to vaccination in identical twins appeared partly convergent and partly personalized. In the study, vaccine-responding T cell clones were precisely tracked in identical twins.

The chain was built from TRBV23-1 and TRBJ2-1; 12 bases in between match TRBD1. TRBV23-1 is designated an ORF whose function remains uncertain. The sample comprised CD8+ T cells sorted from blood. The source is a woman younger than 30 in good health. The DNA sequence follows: TGCGCCAGCAGTCAATCGGGACAGGGGGCCTATGAGCAGTTCTTC. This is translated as CASSQSGQGAYEQFF.